This paragraph reports one TCR beta chain. TCRdb keeps only in-frame clones here, not all; method: immunoSEQ multiplex PCR. The data hold about 40,000 clones, with approximately 91% observed a single time. These data belong to a study of T cell changes during pregnancy in multiple sclerosis. J lost 9 bases, V lost 2 bases, and 2 bases had no gene match. The CDR3 contains 14 residues. CDR1 KGHSH and CDR2 LQKENI come from the germline V gene. V and J are TRBV18 and TRBJ2-1, with TRBD2 matching over 12 bases. Sequenced input: PBMCs (not recorded whether the cells were cultured). The sequence was collected from a female donor with multiple sclerosis, enrolled in a pregnancy study. The CDR3 nucleotides are TGTGCCAGCTCACCAAAGACTAGCGGGAGTGAGCAGTTCTTC. It encodes CASSPKTSGSEQFF.